One sample yielded the 27 T cell receptor beta chains listed below, sequenced in a study of PD-1 blockade in classical Hodgkin lymphoma. Every single patient, without exception, relapsed after autologous stem cell transplantation, and brentuximab vedotin exposure varied. The method was immunoSEQ multiplex PCR; TCRdb's version includes in-frame clones alone and lacks a portion of them. Of over 20,000 clones listed, about 80% were seen once; the top ten hold approximately 44%. The sample here was peripheral blood mononuclear cells (PBMCs), taken before the second cycle of nivolumab. The receptors were gathered from a human donor with classical Hodgkin lymphoma.

The chain joins TRBV11-3 to TRBJ2-7; the D gene is possibly TRBD2 (5 bases). Germline assignment: CDR1 SGHNT and CDR2 YENEEA. This CDR3 is built from 14 residues. The V gene lost 1 base and the J gene lost 6 bases, with 13 bases spanning the gap. CDR3 sequence reads: CASSLVRATGEQYF. The CDR3 DNA sequence: TGTGCCAGCAGCTTAGTGCGGGCAACTGGCGAGCAGTACTTC. Combining the CDR3 with reference TRBV11-3 and TRBJ2-7 gives the whole variable domain EAGVVQSPRYKIIEKKQPVAFWCNPISGHNTLYWYLQNLGQGPELLIRYENEEAVDDSQLPKDRFSAERLKGVDSTLKIQPAELGDSAVYLCASSLVRATGEQYFGPGTRLTVT.

The V and J genes are TRBV10-3 and TRBJ2-3; 7 bases are shared with TRBD2. With 6 bases clipped from V and 2 bases from J, the junction kept 5 bases outside the gene matches. From germline, CDR1 is ENHRY and CDR2 SYGVKD. The length of the CDR3 is 14 residues. In DNA form, the CDR3 reads TGTGCCATCAGGCAAGCGGGGCTCACAGATACGCAGTATTTT. The encoded protein is CAIRQAGLTDTQYF.

This chain connects TRBV30 to TRBJ2-5, with D maybe TRBD2 (6 bases). CDR3 size: 13 residues. Germline CDR1 reads GTSNPN; CDR2 reads SVGIG (reference sequence). Deletions cut 4 bases from V and 5 bases from J, with 14 bases between. CDR3 coding DNA: TGTGCCTGGAACGGGGGACTCAAGGAGACCCAGTACTTC. Protein product: CAWNGGLKETQYF.

Remarks on this clone: The junction differs from germline at one of its ends, possibly a read error. The CDR3 coding sequence is TGTGCCACCAGCGGAGACAGGGGTGGCTACACCTTC. Protein sequence: CATSGDRGGYTF. V and J are TRBV15 and TRBJ1-2; 8 bases line up with TRBD1. CDR3 length: 12 residues. CDR1 and CDR2 from the germline V gene are LNHNV and YYDKDF (reference sequence). The variable domain in full, completed from reference TRBV15 and TRBJ1-2, reads DAMVIQNPRYQVTQFGKPVTLSCSQTLNHNVMYWYQQKSSQAPKLLFHYYDKDFNNEADTPDNFQSRRPNTSFCFLDIRSPGLGDTAMYLCATSGDRGGYTFGSGTRLTVV.

The chain has TRBV6-1 and TRBJ1-5, with D uncertain. V lost 1 base and J lost 0, with 7 bases in between. Germline lookup yields CDR1 MNHNS and CDR2 SASEGT. CDR3 length: 15 amino acids. The CDR3 protein is CASSEGGISNQPQHF. DNA for the CDR3: TGTGCCAGCAGTGAAGGAGGGATTAGCAATCAGCCCCAGCATTTT.

A few counts support this clone. For the CDR3, the DNA is TGTGCCAGCAGTTTTACAGGCTCCTACGAGCAGTACTTC. Its translation is CASSFTGSYEQYF. V usage is TRBV27 and J usage is TRBJ2-7, with a weak D call TRBD1 (5 bases). With 3 bases removed from V and 0 bases from J, the gap between germline ends came to 6 bases. This CDR3 contains 13 residues. Germline V gene sequence: CDR1 MNHEY, CDR2 SMNVEV (reference sequence).

The genes are TRBV7-8 and TRBJ1-6; TRBD1 matches at 12 bases. The CDR3 runs to 16 residues. V gave up 0 bases and J gave up 10 bases; unmatched junction bases: 4. The V gene's germline CDR1 is SGHVS and CDR2 FQNEAQ. The CDR3 reads CASSLAGTGGLSPLHF. For the CDR3, the DNA is TGTGCCAGCAGCTTAGCCGGGACAGGGGGCTTGTCACCCCTCCACTTT.

The chain is built from TRBV7-7 and TRBJ2-1; possibly TRBD2 for D (6 bases). In germline, CDR1 is SSHAT, CDR2 FNYEAQ (reference sequence). Trimming pared 8 bases from V and 2 bases from J, leaving 16 bases between. CDR3 length equals 15 residues. CDR3 sequence reads: CASGASGSPYNEQFF. As DNA, the CDR3 is TGTGCCAGCGGGGCCAGCGGGTCTCCCTACAATGAGCAGTTCTTC.

There are a few counts of this clone. This chain connects TRBV19 to TRBJ1-6; maybe TRBD1 (6 bases). Trimming removed 6 bases at V and 0 bases at J, with 9 bases between. The CDR3 length is 15 residues. The germline V gene has CDR1 LNHDA and CDR2 SQIVND (reference sequence). CDR3 in amino acids: CASSGQSSYNSPLHF. The CDR3, as DNA: TGTGCCAGTAGCGGACAGAGCTCCTATAATTCACCCCTCCACTTT. Combining the CDR3 with reference TRBV19 and TRBJ1-6 gives the whole variable domain DGGITQSPKYLFRKEGQNVTLSCEQNLNHDAMYWYRQDPGQGLRLIYYSQIVNDFQKGDIAEGYSVSREKKESFPLTVTSAQKNPTAFYLCASSGQSSYNSPLHFGNGTRLTVT.

This chain uses TRBV5-1 with TRBJ1-2; 11 bases agree with TRBD1. CDR1 and CDR2 from the germline V gene are SGHRS and YFSETQ. J lost 9 bases, V lost 0 bases, and 7 bases had no gene match. The CDR3 spans 15 residues. CDR3 region: CASSLAGGTGGRYTF. DNA of the CDR3: TGCGCCAGCAGCTTGGCCGGAGGGACAGGGGGTCGCTACACCTTC.

The V gene is TRBV11-3, the J gene TRBJ1-2, with 8 bases that match TRBD1. J was trimmed by 7 bases and V by 5 bases; bases with no gene match: 6. Germline V CDR1 and CDR2: SGHNT, YENEEA. The CDR3 totals 13 residues. This CDR3 reads CASSPAGGIGYTF. The CDR3 DNA sequence: TGTGCCAGCAGCCCCGCAGGGGGCATTGGCTACACCTTC.

This clone has a handful of counts. The chain recombines TRBV30 with TRBJ2-5, with D hard to call. In germline, CDR1 is GTSNPN, CDR2 SVGIG (reference sequence). Between the trimmed V and J ends, which lost 7 bases and 3 bases, there was a span of 15 bases. This CDR3 comprises 13 residues. In nucleotides, the CDR3 is TGTGCCTTTGACACGAATCTAAAAGAGACCCAGTACTTC. It codes for CAFDTNLKETQYF.

The genes are TRBV21-1 and TRBJ1-5; whether TRBD1, the table's D call, matches the DNA was not checked. TRBV21-1 is termed a pseudogene. CDR3 length equals 16 residues. This chain's CDR3 is CASSKVGTGDYQPQHF. The CDR3 DNA reads as TGTGCCAGCAGCAAAGTAGGGACAGGGGATTATCAGCCCCAGCATTTT.

The rearrangement uses TRBV30 and TRBJ1-6; D may be TRBD1 (5 bases). The CDR3 runs to 16 residues. V lost 4 bases and J 0 bases, leaving 13 bases between the germline ends. Germline values: CDR1 GTSNPN, CDR2 SVGIG (reference sequence). This chain's CDR3 is CAWIRAGGSYNSPLHF. Written as DNA, the CDR3 is TGTGCCTGGATTCGGGCCGGGGGCTCCTATAATTCACCCCTCCACTTT.

This rearrangement joins TRBV5-1 to TRBJ2-3, with 8 bases that match TRBD2. CDR1 and CDR2 from the germline V gene are SGHRS and YFSETQ. V lost 1 base to trimming and J lost 2 bases; unmatched junction nucleotides: 9. CDR3 length equals 17 residues. CDR3 sequence reads: CASSLKKAGAITDTQYF. The DNA of the CDR3 is TGCGCCAGCAGCTTGAAAAAAGCGGGGGCGATCACAGATACGCAGTATTTT.

The chain uses TRBV11-3 and TRBJ2-6; D not certain. Trimming took off 3 bases at V and 2 bases at J, with 11 bases between the two ends. This CDR3 contains 16 residues. Per the germline V gene, CDR1 is SGHNT and CDR2 is YENEEA. CDR3 DNA sequence: TGTGCCAGCAGCTTGGTTGTTCAAGCTGGGGCCAACGTCCTGACTTTC. Amino acid sequence: CASSLVVQAGANVLTF. Full variable domain (missing parts from reference TRBV11-3 and TRBJ2-6): EAGVVQSPRYKIIEKKQPVAFWCNPISGHNTLYWYLQNLGQGPELLIRYENEEAVDDSQLPKDRFSAERLKGVDSTLKIQPAELGDSAVYLCASSLVVQAGANVLTFGAGSRLTVL.

V gene TRBV7-2 combines with J gene TRBJ2-7; D gene unclear. The CDR3 runs 13 residues. Germline values: CDR1 SGHTA, CDR2 FQGNSA. Trimming took off 5 bases at V and 4 bases at J, with 12 bases between the two ends. The CDR3 nucleotides read TGTGCCAGCAGCAACCGTTTTAGTTACGAGCAGTACTTC. Translation gives CASSNRFSYEQYF.

The rearrangement uses TRBV11-3 and TRBJ2-1; TRBD2 matches 14 bases. This CDR3 has 15 residues. The germline gives CDR1 SGHNT, CDR2 YENEEA. The J segment lost 8 bases and the V segment lost 5 bases, leaving 5 bases of the junction unmatched. Here the CDR3 reads CASSKTSGGAYEQFF. For the CDR3, the DNA is TGTGCCAGCAGCAAGACTAGCGGGGGGGCGTATGAGCAGTTCTTC.

This clone was counted once. The chain combines TRBV7-2 with TRBJ1-2; 9 nucleotides line up with TRBD1. The CDR3 loop spans 16 amino acids. After removal of 1 base from V and 5 bases from J, the junction contained 8 bases not matched to a gene. Per the germline V gene, CDR1 is SGHTA and CDR2 is FQGNSA. DNA for the CDR3: TGTGCCAGCAGCTTAGAGGGGGGACAGGGATATTATGGCTACACCTTC. Translation gives CASSLEGGQGYYGYTF. The full variable domain, in which reference TRBV7-2 and TRBJ1-2 provide the parts outside the CDR3, is GAGVSQSPSNKVTEKGKDVELRCDPISGHTALYWYRQSLGQGLEFLIYFQGNSAPDKSGLPSDRFSAERTGGSVSTLTIQRTQQEDSAVYLCASSLEGGQGYYGYTFGSGTRLTVV.

The chain carries TRBV2 and TRBJ1-4; D gene unclear. With 3 bases removed from V and 10 bases from J, the gap between germline ends came to 6 bases. The CDR3 contains 11 residues. The V gene's germline CDR1 is SNHLY and CDR2 FYNNEI. The CDR3 DNA is TGTGCCAGCAGTGATGATGGAAAACTGTTTTTT. It specifies CASSDDGKLFF.

The J gene is TRBJ2-1, the V gene TRBV29-1; 7 nucleotides agree with TRBD2. There are 14 residues in the CDR3. V shed 0 bases and J 7 bases; nucleotides not matched to a gene: 6. CDR1 is SQVTM and CDR2 is ANQGSEA in the germline V gene. CDR3 in amino acids: CSVEERLAVNEQFF. The CDR3 nucleotides are TGCAGCGTTGAAGAACGGCTAGCGGTTAATGAGCAGTTCTTC.

The chain recombines TRBV4-3 with TRBJ2-1; D is ambiguous. The CDR3 contains 14 residues. V was pared by 2 bases and J by 10 bases, with 15 bases between. The germline gives CDR1 LGHNA, CDR2 YSLEER. CDR3 sequence reads: CASSQTYAPMEQFF. The CDR3, as DNA: TGCGCCAGCAGCCAAACCTACGCCCCTATGGAGCAGTTCTTC.

The chain carries TRBV29-1 and TRBJ1-4; the match to TRBD1 covers 10 bases. The CDR3 totals 13 residues. J gave up 8 bases and V 4 bases, and 4 bases lay outside the gene matches. The V gene's germline CDR1 is SQVTM and CDR2 ANQGSEA. The CDR3 reads CSVVDRGREKLFF. CDR3 DNA: TGCAGCGTTGTAGACAGGGGGCGCGAAAAACTGTTTTTT.

A note on this clone: At one end the junction does not follow the germline gene, possibly because of a read error. This sequence joins TRBV2 and TRBJ1-1; no definite D call. The CDR3 covers 13 residues. Germline values: CDR1 SNHLY, CDR2 FYNNEI. As DNA, the CDR3 is TGTGCCAGCAGCGAAGGGTTGAACACTGAAGCTTTCTTT. This gives the protein CASSEGLNTEAFF.

The chain has TRBV5-6 and TRBJ2-5; D is undetermined. This CDR3 has 14 residues. Germline V gene sequence: CDR1 SGHDT, CDR2 YYEEEE. V lost 0 bases to trimming and J lost 5 bases, with 11 bases between them. CDR3 sequence: CASSLVSVSETQYF. Written as DNA, the CDR3 is TGTGCCAGCAGCTTGGTTTCTGTTTCGGAGACCCAGTACTTC.

The chain couples TRBV7-8 to TRBJ1-1; D perhaps matches TRBD1 (6 bases). CDR1 and CDR2 (germline): SGHVS, FQNEAQ. The CDR3 extends over 14 amino acids. The V and J ends lost 2 bases and 2 bases respectively, with 9 bases between them. The CDR3 DNA follows: TGTGCCAGCAGCTTATCGACAGGTAACACTGAAGCTTTCTTT. Its translation: CASSLSTGNTEAFF.

V usage is TRBV6-5 and J usage is TRBJ1-5; D not resolved. Germline V gives CDR1 MNHEY, CDR2 SVGAGI. V was pared by 0 bases and J by 5 bases, with 14 bases between. This CDR3 region has 16 residues. CDR3 nucleotide sequence: TGTGCCAGCAGTTACTCGGGCCCAACGCATGATCAGCCCCAGCATTTT. Its translation: CASSYSGPTHDQPQHF.